This TCR beta chain was identified in a study of blood T cells in healthy people across ages. Findings and caveats of the study: TCR beta diversity per million T cells fell roughly linearly with age.

PCR was performed a second time for 7 to 11 cycles using a sample-barcoded 5' primer and a J-beta primer mix. At least 3 million CDR3-containing paired-end reads were obtained per sample. TCRdb used MiXCR to reprocess the 5' RACE reads, holding one entry per CDR3 protein. This table has about 630,000 distinct CDR3 sequences, over 20% appearing once. The study isolated at least 7 million PBMCs from each sample. Samples each had at least 5 micrograms of total RNA extracted. A remark on this clonotype: Its antigen remains unidentified.

The ends were cut back, 4 bases at V and 2 bases at J, with 16 bases in the middle. CDR3 length equals 15 residues. CDR1 and CDR2 (germline): SQVTM, ANQGSEA. Sequenced: blood. The genes are TRBV29-1 and TRBJ2-3; possible D gene TRBD2, 7 bases. This sequence originates from a man aged 65 to 79 in good health. CDR3 in amino acids: CSVVGDRGATDTQYF. CDR3 nucleotide sequence: TGCAGCGTTGTAGGGGATCGGGGGGCCACAGATACGCAGTATTTT.